Following are 3 T cell receptor beta chains from one sample sequenced in a study of blood T cells in healthy people across ages. Together with a sample-barcoded 5' primer, a J-beta primer mix was included in a second PCR lasting roughly 6 to 12 cycles. In TCRdb, the 5' RACE reads were re-called with MiXCR into one record per CDR3 protein. The data hold around 650,000 distinct CDR3 sequences, with around 41% observed a single time. The sample taken for sequencing was blood. All receptors come from a man older than 75 in good health.

The gene calls are TRBV7-6 and TRBJ1-4, with a possible D match to TRBD1 (6 bases). V shed 0 bases and J shed 4 bases, with 12 bases lying between them. The CDR3 totals 16 residues. In germline, CDR1 is SGHVS, CDR2 FNYEAQ. The CDR3 reads CASSLAPGQINEKLFF. The CDR3 DNA reads TGTGCCAGCAGCTTAGCCCCAGGACAGATTAATGAAAAACTGTTTTTT.

This clonotype was counted a single time. The chain has TRBV21-1 and TRBJ1-6; TRBD1 is the table's D call and was not checked against the DNA. TRBV21-1 represents a pseudogene. This CDR3 contains 16 residues. The CDR3 sequence: CASSKSYRGCNSPLHF. In nucleotides, the CDR3 is TGTGCCAGCAGCAAGTCCTACAGGGGATGTAATTCACCCCTCCACTTT.

This rearrangement joins TRBV5-1 to TRBJ2-1; D perhaps matches TRBD2 (5 bases). Germline loops: CDR1 SGHRS, CDR2 YFSETQ. Trimming cost V 4 bases and J 8 bases, with 13 bases left between them. This CDR3 comprises 13 residues. Here the CDR3 DNA reads TGCGCCAGCAGCGTGGATGCGGGCTATGAGCAGTTCTTC. This gives the protein CASSVDAGYEQFF.